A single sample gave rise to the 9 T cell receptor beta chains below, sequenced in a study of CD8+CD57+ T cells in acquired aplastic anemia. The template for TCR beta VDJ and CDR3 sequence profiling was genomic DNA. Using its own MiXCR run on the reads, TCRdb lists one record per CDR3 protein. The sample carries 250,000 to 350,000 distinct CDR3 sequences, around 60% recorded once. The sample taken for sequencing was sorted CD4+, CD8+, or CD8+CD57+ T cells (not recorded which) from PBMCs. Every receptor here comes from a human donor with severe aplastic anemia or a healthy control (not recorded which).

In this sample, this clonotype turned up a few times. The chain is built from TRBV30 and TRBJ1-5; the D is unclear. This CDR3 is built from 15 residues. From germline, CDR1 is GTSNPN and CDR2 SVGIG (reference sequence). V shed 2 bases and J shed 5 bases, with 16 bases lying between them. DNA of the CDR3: TGTGCCTGGAGTCAGGCCAGCCTACTTCATCAGCCCCAGCATTTT. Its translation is CAWSQASLLHQPQHF.

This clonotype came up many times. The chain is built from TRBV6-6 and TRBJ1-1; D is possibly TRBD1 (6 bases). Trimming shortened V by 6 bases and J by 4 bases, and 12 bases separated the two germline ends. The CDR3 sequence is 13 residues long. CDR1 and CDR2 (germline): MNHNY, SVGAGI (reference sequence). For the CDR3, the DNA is TGTGCCAGCAGACAGGGCAGGGGCACTGAAGCTTTCTTT. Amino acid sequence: CASRQGRGTEAFF.

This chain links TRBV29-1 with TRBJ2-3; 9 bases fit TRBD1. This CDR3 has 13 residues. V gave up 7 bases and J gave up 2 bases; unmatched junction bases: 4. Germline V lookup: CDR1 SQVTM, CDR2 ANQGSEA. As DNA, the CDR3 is TGCAGCGGGAGGGACAGGGACACAGATACGCAGTATTTT. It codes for CSGRDRDTDTQYF.

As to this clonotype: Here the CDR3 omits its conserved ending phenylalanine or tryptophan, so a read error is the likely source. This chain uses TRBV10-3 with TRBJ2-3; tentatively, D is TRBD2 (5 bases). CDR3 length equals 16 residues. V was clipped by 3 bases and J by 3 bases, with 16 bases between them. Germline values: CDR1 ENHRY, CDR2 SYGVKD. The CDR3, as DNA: TGTGCCATCAGTGATCCCTTGGTTGGAGGAACAGATACGCAGTATTCT. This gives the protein CAISDPLVGGTDTQYS.

CDR3 bases: TGTGCCAGCAGCCATGGAGGGGGACTCTACGAGCAGTACTTC. This gives the protein CASSHGGGLYEQYF. The chain is built from TRBV3-1 and TRBJ2-7; the D gene could be TRBD1 or TRBD2 (6 bases each). Trimming removed 3 bases at V and 3 bases at J, with 12 bases between. The CDR3 spans 14 residues. Germline V gene lookup returns CDR1 LGHDT and CDR2 YNNKEL (reference sequence).

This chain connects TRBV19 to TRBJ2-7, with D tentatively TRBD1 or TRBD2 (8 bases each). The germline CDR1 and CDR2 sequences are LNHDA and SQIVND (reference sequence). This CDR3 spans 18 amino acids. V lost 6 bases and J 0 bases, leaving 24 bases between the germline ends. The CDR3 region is CASSPTSDRGSGSYEQYF. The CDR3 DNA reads TGTGCCAGTAGCCCGACTAGCGACAGGGGATCTGGCTCCTACGAGCAGTACTTC.

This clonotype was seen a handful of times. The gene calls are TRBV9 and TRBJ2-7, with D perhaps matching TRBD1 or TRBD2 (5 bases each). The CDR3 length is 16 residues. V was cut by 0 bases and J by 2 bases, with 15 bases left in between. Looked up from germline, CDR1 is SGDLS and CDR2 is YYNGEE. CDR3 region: CASSVGGTDPTYEQYF. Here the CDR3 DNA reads TGTGCCAGCAGCGTAGGGGGGACGGACCCTACCTACGAGCAGTACTTC.

CDR3 residues: CSVGGAGELFF. CDR3 DNA sequence: TGCAGCGTTGGGGGGGCCGGGGAGCTGTTTTTT. The genes are TRBV29-1 and TRBJ2-2, with a tentative D call TRBD2 (6 bases). Germline V CDR1 and CDR2: SQVTM, ANQGSEA. The CDR3 is made up of 11 amino acids. V was pared by 4 bases and J by 6 bases, with 6 bases between.

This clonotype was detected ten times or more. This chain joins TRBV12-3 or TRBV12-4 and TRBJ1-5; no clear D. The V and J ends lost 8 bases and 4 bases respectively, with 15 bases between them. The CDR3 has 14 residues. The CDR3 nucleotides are TGTGCCAGCGCGACCGACATCGCAAATCAGCCCCAGCATTTT. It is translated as CASATDIANQPQHF.